This entry concerns a single TCR beta chain. Antigen specificity is unknown. The sample originates from a study of OX40 agonist ivuxolimab in advanced cancers. For the study at large: Ivuxolimab is an agonistic anti-OX40 (CD134) antibody, and patients were treated with it. Subjects had a mean age of approximately 60 years, with a range of about 23 to 90; approximately 83% were male. Earlier treatment with anti-PD-1, anti-PD-L1 or anti-CTLA-4 was permitted, and over 35% had received some.

Study-wide results and caveats: Several nonresponders also turned out to have low normalized T-cell clonal expansion.

The assay was immunoSEQ multiplex PCR, and TCRdb's table has in-frame clones only and misses some. Of tens of thousands of clones in the sample, roughly four fifths were seen once. Germline V gene lookup returns CDR1 SGHAT and CDR2 FQNNGV. The germline V and J ends were trimmed by 6 bases and 5 bases, with 13 bases remaining between them. The CDR3 consists of 14 residues. The receptor comes from an adult with an advanced solid tumor such as melanoma, head and neck, liver or kidney cancer. This rearrangement joins TRBV11-2 to TRBJ2-2, with TRBD1 as a possible D gene (6 bases). The specimen was CD4+ or CD8+ T cells sorted from blood, collected in a trial of the OX40 agonist ivuxolimab. The CDR3 DNA reads as TGTGCCAGCAGTCCAAATGACAGGACCGGGGAGCTGTTTTTT. This gives the protein CASSPNDRTGELFF.